This TCR beta chain emerged from a study of cytomegalovirus exposure and HLA in healthy donors. Overall study results and limits: One cluster of highly shared sequence variants probably arose as a sequencing artifact. One variant, a missense change in DCLRE1C, was linked in a later analysis to TCR beta V- and J-gene trimming. Using the classifier, cytomegalovirus status was reportedly diagnosed with high specificity and sensitivity. When analyzed later, the rates of TCR association showed variation by HLA locus, with DRB1 the most and HLA-C the fewest.

It was with 60 Vbeta and 13 Jbeta primers that the PCR ran. Sequenced by immunoSEQ multiplex PCR; TCRdb stores in-frame clones only, minus some. The sample lists 65,000 to 95,000 clones; about 80% were seen once. Points on this clone: Its antigen is currently unknown.

CDR3 length: 14 residues. V shed 4 bases and J 2 bases; nucleotides not matched to a gene: 4. CDR1 and CDR2 (germline): SEHNR, FQNEAQ (reference sequence). The sequenced sample consisted of PBMCs. The receptor's source is a man under 40 in good health and CMV-seronegative. The genes are TRBV7-9 and TRBJ2-7; 8 bases map to TRBD2. The CDR3 spells CASSSLAGAYEQYF. The CDR3 DNA sequence: TGTGCCAGCAGCTCGCTAGCGGGCGCCTACGAGCAGTACTTC.